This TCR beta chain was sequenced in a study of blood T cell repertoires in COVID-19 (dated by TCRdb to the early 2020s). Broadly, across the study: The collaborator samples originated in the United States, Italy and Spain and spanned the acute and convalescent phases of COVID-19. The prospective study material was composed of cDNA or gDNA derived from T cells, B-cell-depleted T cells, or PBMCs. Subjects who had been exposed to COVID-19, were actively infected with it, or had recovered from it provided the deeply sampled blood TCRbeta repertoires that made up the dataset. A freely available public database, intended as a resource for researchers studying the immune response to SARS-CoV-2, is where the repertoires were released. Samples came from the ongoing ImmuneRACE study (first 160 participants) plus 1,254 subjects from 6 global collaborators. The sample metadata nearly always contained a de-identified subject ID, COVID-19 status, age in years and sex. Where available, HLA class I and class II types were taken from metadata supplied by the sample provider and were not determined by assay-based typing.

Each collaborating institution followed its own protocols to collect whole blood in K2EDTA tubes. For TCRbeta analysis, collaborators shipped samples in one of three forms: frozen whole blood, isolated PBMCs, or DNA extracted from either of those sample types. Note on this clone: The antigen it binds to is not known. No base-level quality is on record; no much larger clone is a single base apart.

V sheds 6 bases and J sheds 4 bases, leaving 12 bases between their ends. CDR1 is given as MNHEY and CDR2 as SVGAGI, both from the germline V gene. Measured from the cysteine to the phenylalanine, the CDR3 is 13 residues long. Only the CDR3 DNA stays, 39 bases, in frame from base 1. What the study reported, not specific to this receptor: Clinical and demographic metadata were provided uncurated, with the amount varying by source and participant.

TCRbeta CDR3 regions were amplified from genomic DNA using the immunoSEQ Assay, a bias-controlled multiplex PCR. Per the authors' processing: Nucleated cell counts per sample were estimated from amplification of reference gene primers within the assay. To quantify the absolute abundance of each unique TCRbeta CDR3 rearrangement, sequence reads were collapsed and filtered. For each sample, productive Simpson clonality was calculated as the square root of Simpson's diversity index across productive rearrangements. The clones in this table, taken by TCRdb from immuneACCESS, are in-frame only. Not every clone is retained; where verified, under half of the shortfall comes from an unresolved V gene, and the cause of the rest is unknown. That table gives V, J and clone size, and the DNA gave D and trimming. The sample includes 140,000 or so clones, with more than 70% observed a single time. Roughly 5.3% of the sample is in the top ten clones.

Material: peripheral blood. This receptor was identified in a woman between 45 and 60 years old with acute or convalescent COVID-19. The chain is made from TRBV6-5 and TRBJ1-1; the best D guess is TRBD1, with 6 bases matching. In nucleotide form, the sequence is TGTGCCAGCAGGGCAGGGGAAGCCACTGAAGCTTTCTTT. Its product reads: CASRAGEATEAFF.